These 8 T cell receptor beta chains originate from one sample sequenced in a study of cytomegalovirus exposure and HLA in healthy donors. PCR employed 60 Vbeta and 13 Jbeta primers. Sequencing used immunoSEQ multiplex PCR; TCRdb keeps in-frame clones, though not all of them. The sample contains fewer than 130,000 clones, 76% of which appear only once. Input material: PBMCs. These receptors were taken from a man aged 25-45 years in good health and CMV-seropositive.

V and J are TRBV14 and TRBJ2-3, with 14 bases matching TRBD2. Looked up from germline, CDR1 is SGHDN and CDR2 is FVKESK. The CDR3 totals 16 residues. Trimming removed 5 bases from V and 0 bases from J; junction bases left unmatched: 1. CDR3 loop: CASSWTSGGSTDTQYF. CDR3 coding DNA: TGTGCCAGCAGCTGGACTAGCGGGGGGAGCACAGATACGCAGTATTTT.

The chain links TRBV4-3 to TRBJ2-2; the match to TRBD2 covers 7 bases. The CDR3 runs 17 residues. V lost 3 bases and J lost 1; bases outside the gene matches: 8. The V gene's germline CDR1 is LGHNA and CDR2 YSLEER. The CDR3 DNA is TGCGCCAGCAGCCAGAGCACCAGCGGGGAGAACACCGGGGAGCTGTTTTTT. Protein product: CASSQSTSGENTGELFF.

The V call is TRBV11-3, the J call TRBJ2-1; no reliable D call. CDR1 and CDR2 (germline): SGHNT, YENEEA. V was pared by 3 bases and J by 0 bases, with 9 bases between. The CDR3 spans 15 residues. CDR3 sequence reads: CASSFHDSSYNEQFF. The CDR3 region has the DNA TGTGCCAGCAGCTTCCATGACTCCTCCTACAATGAGCAGTTCTTC.

V and J are TRBV7-9 and TRBJ2-7; tentative D call: TRBD1 (6 bases). Deletions cut 3 bases from V and 0 bases from J, with 12 bases between. The CDR3 loop spans 15 amino acids. Per germline, CDR1 SEHNR and CDR2 FQNEAQ (reference sequence). The CDR3 nucleotides read TGTGCCAGCAGCTTTTCCCCGGGACACTCCTACGAGCAGTACTTC. Translation: CASSFSPGHSYEQYF.

The chain employs TRBV4-3 and TRBJ1-2; no reliable D call. This CDR3 is 15 amino acids long. V lost 4 bases and J lost 4, with 16 bases in between. Germline lookup yields CDR1 LGHNA and CDR2 YSLEER. The CDR3 nucleotides read TGCGCCAGCAGCCCCCGGGGAGGGCCCAGCTATGGCTACACCTTC. Its protein is CASSPRGGPSYGYTF.

The chain carries TRBV6-1 and TRBJ1-5; weak D call: TRBD1 (5 bases). V dropped 0 bases and J dropped 0 bases, with 15 bases sitting between them. The CDR3 sequence is 18 residues long. CDR1 and CDR2 from the germline V gene are MNHNS and SASEGT. Here the CDR3 DNA reads TGTGCCAGCAGTGAAGCGAAGGACATGGTTTATAGCAATCAGCCCCAGCATTTT. Its protein is CASSEAKDMVYSNQPQHF.

This rearrangement joins TRBV6-6 to TRBJ1-2; D may be TRBD1 (6 bases). Trimming removed 2 bases from V and 5 bases from J, with 15 bases in between. This CDR3 contains 15 residues. From germline, CDR1 is MNHNY and CDR2 SVGAGI (reference sequence). CDR3 in DNA: TGTGCCAGCAGTTACGTGGGGGGGGCCTATTATGGCTACACCTTC. Its translation is CASSYVGGAYYGYTF.

This clone has a single count. The genes are TRBV28 and TRBJ2-1; D ambiguous. The CDR3 sequence is 12 residues long. V lost 7 bases, J lost 7 bases, and 11 bases lay in between. Per germline, CDR1 MDHEN and CDR2 SYDVKM. The CDR3 sequence: CASKGSSNEQFF. The CDR3 DNA follows: TGTGCCAGCAAAGGTAGCTCAAATGAGCAGTTCTTC.